This TCR beta chain was found in a study of T cell changes during pregnancy in multiple sclerosis. Profiling relied on immunoSEQ multiplex PCR, and the TCRdb table lists in-frame clones only, not all of them. The sample holds tens of thousands of clones, more than 85% seen once. To note about this clone: Other DNA sequences of this sample code for an identical CDR3.

This CDR3 is built from 13 residues. V was trimmed by 8 bases and J by 5 bases, leaving 18 bases between them. Germline V lookup: CDR1 SQVTM, CDR2 ANQGSEA. The sequence derives from a female donor in good health, enrolled as a control in a pregnancy study. The chain couples TRBV29-1 to TRBJ2-5; D possibly corresponds to TRBD2 (5 bases). The starting material was peripheral blood, obtained in the first trimester of pregnancy. The CDR3 DNA is TGCAGCTATAACCGGGATCCCCAGGAGACCCAGTACTTC. It translates to CSYNRDPQETQYF.